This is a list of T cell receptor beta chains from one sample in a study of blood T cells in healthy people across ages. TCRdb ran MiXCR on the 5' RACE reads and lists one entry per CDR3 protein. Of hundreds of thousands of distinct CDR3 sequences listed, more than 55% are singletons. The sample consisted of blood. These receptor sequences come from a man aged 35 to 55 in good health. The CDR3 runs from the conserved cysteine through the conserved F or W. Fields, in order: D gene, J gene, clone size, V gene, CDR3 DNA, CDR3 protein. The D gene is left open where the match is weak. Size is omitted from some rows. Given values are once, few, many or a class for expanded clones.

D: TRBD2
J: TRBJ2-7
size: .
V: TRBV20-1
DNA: TGCAGTGCTAGAGAACTGACTAGCCCCTACGAGCAGTACTTC
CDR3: CSARELTSPYEQYF

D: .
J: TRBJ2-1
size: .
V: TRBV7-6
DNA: TGTGCCAGCAGCCCCCCGGGGCCCTACAATGAGCAGTTCTTC
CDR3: CASSPPGPYNEQFF

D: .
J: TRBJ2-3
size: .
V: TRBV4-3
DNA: TGCGCCAGCAGCCAAGATCCCGGCCCGGGGCCCGGAGAAACGCAGTATTTT
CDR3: CASSQDPGPGPGETQYF

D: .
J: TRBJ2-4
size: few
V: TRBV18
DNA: TGTGCCAGCGTCAGGGCCGGGGCCAAAAACATTCAGTACTTC
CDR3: CASVRAGAKNIQYF

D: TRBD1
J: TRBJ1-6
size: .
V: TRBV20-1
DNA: TGCAGTGCAGAGGGGACAGGGTGGCTTACGCCCCTCCACTTT
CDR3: CSAEGTGWLTPLHF

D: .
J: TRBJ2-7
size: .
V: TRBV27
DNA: TGTGCCAGCAGTTTATACCGCCAAGCGAGGGACGAGCAGTACTTC
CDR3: CASSLYRQARDEQYF

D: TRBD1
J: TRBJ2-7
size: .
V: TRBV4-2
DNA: TGTGCCAGCAGCCGACCGGACAGGGAATACGAGCAGTACTTC
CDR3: CASSRPDREYEQYF

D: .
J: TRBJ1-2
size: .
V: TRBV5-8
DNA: TGTGCCAGCAGCTTGAACCGGGATCTCTATGGCTACACCTTC
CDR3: CASSLNRDLYGYTF

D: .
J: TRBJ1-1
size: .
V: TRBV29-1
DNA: TGCAGCGTTGTTTGGGGGCTGGGCACTGAAGCTTTCTTT
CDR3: CSVVWGLGTEAFF

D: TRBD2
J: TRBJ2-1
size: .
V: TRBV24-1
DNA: TGTGCCACCAGTGATTTATTAGGGACTAGCTACAATGAGCAGTTCTTC
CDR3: CATSDLLGTSYNEQFF

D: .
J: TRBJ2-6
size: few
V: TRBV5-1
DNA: TGCGCCAGCAGCTTGACGACCCAGAGCTCTGGGGCCAACGTCCTGACTTTC
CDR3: CASSLTTQSSGANVLTF

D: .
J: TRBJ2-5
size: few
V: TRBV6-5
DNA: TGTGCCAGCAGTTACAGATTTTACGATGAGCAGTACTTC
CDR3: CASSYRFYDEQYF

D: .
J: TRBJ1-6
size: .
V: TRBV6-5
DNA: TGTGCCAGCAGTTACTCGACACCGGATTATAATTCACCCCTCCACTTT
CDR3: CASSYSTPDYNSPLHF

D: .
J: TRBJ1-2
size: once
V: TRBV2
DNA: TGTGCCAGCAGTGAGGATTCCCATGCGGGTGGCTACACCTTC
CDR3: CASSEDSHAGGYTF